Below are 5 T cell receptor beta chains sequenced from a single sample in a study of OX40 agonist ivuxolimab in advanced cancers. Profiling relied on immunoSEQ multiplex PCR, and the TCRdb table lists in-frame clones only, not all of them. The sample contains about 80,000 clones, 70% to 90% of which appear only once. Sequencing used CD4+ or CD8+ T cells sorted from blood, obtained in a trial of the OX40 agonist ivuxolimab. The source is an adult with an advanced solid tumor such as melanoma, head and neck, liver or kidney cancer.

The V and J genes are TRBV27 and TRBJ2-1; TRBD1 aligns across 7 bases. After removal of 5 bases from V and 0 bases from J, the junction contained 16 bases not matched to a gene. CDR3 length: 19 residues. Germline loops: CDR1 MNHEY, CDR2 SMNVEV (reference sequence). The CDR3 DNA is TGTGCCAGCAGTCAGACTCCCAATTACAGGGACAGCTCCTACAATGAGCAGTTCTTC. This translates into CASSQTPNYRDSSYNEQFF.

The chain couples TRBV5-4 to TRBJ2-7, with D perhaps matching TRBD2 (6 bases). The V gene lost 2 bases and the J gene lost 0 bases, with 12 bases spanning the gap. This CDR3 region has 15 residues. Germline CDR1 reads SGHNT; CDR2 reads YYREEE (reference sequence). The CDR3 DNA reads TGTGCCAGCAGCTTATTGGGGGGAAGCTCCTACGAGCAGTACTTC. Its protein product is CASSLLGGSSYEQYF. The whole variable domain, filled in from reference TRBV5-4 and TRBJ2-7, reads ETGVTQSPTHLIKTRGQQVTLRCSSQSGHNTVSWYQQALGQGPQFIFQYYREEENGRGNFPPRFSGLQFPNYSSELNVNALELDDSALYLCASSLLGGSSYEQYFGPGTRLTVT.

The J gene is TRBJ2-7, the V gene TRBV9, with 7 bases that match TRBD1. J was trimmed by 4 bases and V by 0 bases; bases with no gene match: 7. Germline assignment: CDR1 SGDLS and CDR2 YYNGEE. CDR3 size: 15 residues. The CDR3 nucleotides are TGTGCCAGCAGCGTAGAGGGGGACAGACCATACGAGCAGTACTTC. Its protein product is CASSVEGDRPYEQYF.

The rearrangement links TRBV14 to TRBJ1-1, with D maybe TRBD1 (5 bases). CDR1 and CDR2 (germline): SGHDN, FVKESK. The CDR3 is 14 residues long. V was clipped by 4 bases and J by 5 bases, with 14 bases between them. The CDR3 bases are TGTGCCAGCAGCCCTCTGGGGGGTTGGACTGAAGCTTTCTTT. Its translation is CASSPLGGWTEAFF.

The chain links TRBV4-1 to TRBJ2-7; D is uncertain. V was clipped by 5 bases and J by 3 bases, with 11 bases between them. The length of the CDR3 is 13 residues. Per the germline V gene, CDR1 is MGHRA and CDR2 is YSYEKL. CDR3 DNA sequence: TGCGCCAGCAGCAACTGGGCCGACTACGAGCAGTACTTC. Translation: CASSNWADYEQYF.